Listed here are 29 T cell receptor beta chains from one sample, sequenced in a study of blood T cell repertoires in COVID-19. Sequencing used immunoSEQ multiplex PCR; TCRdb keeps in-frame clones, though not all of them. Altogether 100,000 or so clones are present, just over 90% being singletons, with the ten largest covering around 3.9%. The specimen sequenced was peripheral blood. The receptors here all came from a woman aged 45-65 years in a cohort sampled during active COVID-19.

As regards this clone: The same CDR3 is also encoded by other DNA sequences in this sample. J is TRBJ2-7 and V is TRBV5-1; 11 bases line up with TRBD1. The CDR3 loop spans 13 amino acids. The junction had 4 bases not matched to a gene; V was cut back by 4 bases and J by 7 bases. The germline V gene encodes CDR1 SGHRS and CDR2 YFSETQ. CDR3 protein: CASSLGQGGEQYF. The CDR3 DNA follows: TGCGCCAGCAGCCTGGGACAGGGGGGGGAGCAGTACTTC.

The chain links TRBV7-9 to TRBJ2-7; 8 bases map to TRBD2. Germline V gene lookup returns CDR1 SEHNR and CDR2 FQNEAQ (reference sequence). This CDR3 is built from 12 residues. V dropped 7 bases and J dropped 4; count of bases not matched to a gene: 3. DNA of the CDR3: TGTGCCAGCAACCCGGGGGGGTACGAGCAGTACTTC. It yields the protein CASNPGGYEQYF.

This chain connects TRBV7-9 to TRBJ2-7, with 8 bases that match TRBD2. The germline CDR1 and CDR2 sequences are SEHNR and FQNEAQ (reference sequence). CDR3 length: 14 residues. Unmatched junction bases numbered 1, after V lost 3 bases and J lost 0 bases. For the CDR3, the DNA is TGTGCCAGCAGCTTCGGGGGGGCCTCCTACGAGCAGTACTTC. Translated, it gives CASSFGGASYEQYF.

This chain connects TRBV29-1 to TRBJ2-7; TRBD1 is a possible D gene (5 bases). CDR1 and CDR2 from the germline V gene are SQVTM and ANQGSEA. The CDR3 consists of 14 residues. Trimming cost V 1 base and J 5 bases, with 15 bases left between them. The CDR3 is CSVEGEQGSNEQYF. The CDR3 DNA reads as TGCAGCGTTGAAGGCGAGCAGGGATCAAACGAGCAGTACTTC.

This chain connects TRBV6-1 to TRBJ1-1; D unresolved. Germline CDR1 is MNHNS and CDR2 is SASEGT. This CDR3 is 16 amino acids long. Trimming pared 1 base from V and 6 bases from J, leaving 18 bases between. The CDR3 DNA is TGTGCCAGCAGTGAAGGCGTGTGGGTCGCCCGGGCTGAAGCTTTCTTT. It yields the protein CASSEGVWVARAEAFF.

The chain couples TRBV28 to TRBJ1-2, with 8 bases identical to TRBD1. The CDR3 covers 16 residues. Trimming took 4 bases from V and 4 from J; bases not matched to a gene: 11. The V gene's germline CDR1 is MDHEN and CDR2 SYDVKM. Here the CDR3 DNA reads TGTGCCAGCAGTTCCCAAGGACAGGGAGGTGGCTATGGCTACACCTTC. Protein: CASSSQGQGGGYGYTF.

V usage is TRBV6-5 and J usage is TRBJ1-3; D is uncertain. The CDR3 runs 14 residues. The germline V and J ends were trimmed by 5 bases and 2 bases, with 10 bases remaining between them. In germline, CDR1 is MNHEY, CDR2 SVGAGI. In DNA form, the CDR3 reads TGTGCCAGCAGTAACGAGGGAACTGGAAACACCATATATTTT. Residues: CASSNEGTGNTIYF.

The rearrangement uses TRBV19 and TRBJ2-5, with D tentatively TRBD2 (5 bases). The CDR3 consists of 16 residues. Germline V gene data show CDR1 as LNHDA and CDR2 as SQIVND (reference sequence). V was shortened by 2 bases and J by 3 bases, with 16 bases between the two germline ends. Written as DNA, the CDR3 is TGTGCCAGTAGTATAAGTGTTAGCGTAACAAAAGAGACCCAGTACTTC. The encoded protein is CASSISVSVTKETQYF.

The rearrangement uses TRBV30 and TRBJ1-5; D gene unclear. The germline gives CDR1 GTSNPN, CDR2 SVGIG (reference sequence). The CDR3 has 15 residues. The germline V and J ends were trimmed by 2 bases and 0 bases, with 11 bases remaining between them. The CDR3 spells CAWSRGKHSNQPQHF. The CDR3 DNA follows: TGTGCCTGGAGTCGAGGGAAGCATAGCAATCAGCCCCAGCATTTT. Filled out from reference TRBV30 and TRBJ1-5, the complete variable domain reads SQTIHQWPATLVQPVGSPLSLECTVEGTSNPNLYWYRQAAGRGLQLLFYSVGIGQISSEVPQNLSASRPQDRQFILSSKKLLLSDSGFYLCAWSRGKHSNQPQHFGDGTRLSIL.

The chain couples TRBV3-1 (or the pseudogene TRBV3-2) to TRBJ2-7; D unclear. Germline V gives CDR1 LGHDT, CDR2 YNNKEL (reference sequence). The CDR3 covers 13 residues. V lost 4 bases and J 2 bases, leaving 9 bases between the germline ends. The CDR3 DNA is TGTGCCAGCAGCCTCCGGTCAACCTACGAGCAGTACTTC. Its protein is CASSLRSTYEQYF.

This clone was detected only once. This chain joins TRBV7-9 and TRBJ2-2, with D unclear. The length of the CDR3 is 14 residues. Per germline, CDR1 SEHNR and CDR2 FQNEAQ (reference sequence). Trimming left V 3 bases short and J 4 bases short, with 9 bases between. CDR3 residues: CASSFEVSTGELFF. DNA for the CDR3: TGTGCCAGCAGCTTTGAGGTCTCCACCGGGGAGCTGTTTTTT.

The V and J genes are TRBV6-6 and TRBJ2-7, with 7 bases fitting TRBD2. This CDR3 is built from 16 residues. V lost 6 bases to trimming and J lost 3 bases; unmatched junction nucleotides: 14. Germline V gene lookup returns CDR1 MNHNY and CDR2 SVGAGI (reference sequence). The CDR3 is CASRSHGASGFYEQYF. The DNA for the CDR3 is TGTGCCAGCAGAAGTCACGGGGCTAGCGGATTCTACGAGCAGTACTTC.

This rearrangement joins TRBV3-1 (or the pseudogene TRBV3-2) to TRBJ1-2; the match to TRBD1 covers 7 bases. The CDR3 length is 12 residues. After removal of 5 bases from V and 14 bases from J, the junction contained 11 bases not matched to a gene. The V gene's germline CDR1 is LGHDT and CDR2 YNNKEL (reference sequence). The CDR3 region is CASSMRGAGGTF. CDR3 DNA sequence: TGTGCCAGCAGCATGAGGGGTGCAGGGGGGACCTTC.

This clone was seen a single time. This chain connects TRBV5-1 to TRBJ1-2; 11 nucleotides align to TRBD1. Trimming cost V 0 bases and J 6 bases; bases outside gene matches: 1. The CDR3 is made up of 14 amino acids. The germline V gene encodes CDR1 SGHRS and CDR2 YFSETQ. Here the CDR3 reads CASSLGTGGHGYTF. For the CDR3, the DNA is TGCGCCAGCAGCTTGGGGACAGGGGGCCATGGCTACACCTTC.

V gene TRBV18 combines with J gene TRBJ2-3, with 11 bases aligning to TRBD2. CDR1 KGHSH and CDR2 LQKENI come from the germline V gene. The trim removed 2 bases at V and 5 bases at J, leaving 6 bases unmatched. CDR3 length equals 16 residues. CDR3 amino acids: CASSPITSGGIDTQYF. The CDR3 region has the DNA TGTGCCAGCTCACCAATTACTAGCGGGGGTATAGATACGCAGTATTTT.

This sequence joins TRBV12-3 or TRBV12-4 and TRBJ1-1; D gene ambiguous. The CDR3 length is 12 residues. V lost 3 bases and J 6 bases, leaving 8 bases between the germline ends. CDR3 DNA sequence: TGTGCCAGCAGTTTGCGGGGTCCTGAAGCTTTCTTT. Protein: CASSLRGPEAFF.

The chain is built from TRBV10-2 and TRBJ1-5; D unclear. The CDR3 totals 15 residues. Germline-derived CDR1 and CDR2 are WSHSY and SAAADI. V was cut by 1 base and J by 9 bases, with 16 bases left in between. The DNA for the CDR3 is TGCGCCAGCAGTGAGTGGGATTGGACTCCCCGGCCCCAGCATTTT. This encodes CASSEWDWTPRPQHF.

J is TRBJ2-7 and V is TRBV6-5, with D hard to call. The CDR3 is 14 residues long. The germline gives CDR1 MNHEY, CDR2 SVGAGI. The ends were cut back, 2 bases at V and 1 base at J, with 9 bases in the middle. CDR3 residues: CASSYTRNSYEQYF. The CDR3 DNA is TGTGCCAGCAGTTACACCAGGAATTCCTACGAGCAGTACTTC.

CDR3 DNA sequence: TGTGCCAGCAGCTTAGGCTTAGCGGGAGGTTCAATTAATGAGCAGTTCTTC. It is translated as CASSLGLAGGSINEQFF. The chain recombines TRBV13 with TRBJ2-1; 10 positions agree with TRBD2. This CDR3 has 17 residues. V dropped 0 bases and J dropped 7; count of bases not matched to a gene: 9. From germline, CDR1 is PRHDT and CDR2 FYEKMQ (reference sequence).

The chain is built from TRBV5-1 and TRBJ1-2; 12 bases fit TRBD1. Looked up from germline, CDR1 is SGHRS and CDR2 is YFSETQ. The V segment lost 4 bases and the J segment 6 bases; nucleotides outside the gene matches: 7. CDR3 length: 15 residues. The CDR3 nucleotides are TGCGCCAGCAGCCAGAGGGACAGGGGGCGCGATGGCTACACCTTC. It encodes CASSQRDRGRDGYTF.

This chain connects TRBV6-5 to TRBJ1-2, with D perhaps TRBD1 (6 bases). CDR3 size: 14 residues. Trimming shortened V by 6 bases and J by 3 bases, and 14 bases separated the two germline ends. The V gene's germline CDR1 is MNHEY and CDR2 SVGAGI. The CDR3 sequence: CASRLQGFDYGYTF. CDR3 DNA: TGTGCCAGCAGACTACAGGGCTTTGACTATGGCTACACCTTC.

The V and J genes are TRBV11-2 and TRBJ2-1, with 10 bases matching TRBD2. The germline gives CDR1 SGHAT, CDR2 FQNNGV. Trimming at V came to 5 bases and at J to 5 bases, leaving 6 bases not matched to a gene. The CDR3 consists of 15 residues. CDR3 sequence reads: CASSQQTSGNNEQFF. CDR3 DNA: TGTGCCAGCAGCCAACAAACTAGCGGGAACAATGAGCAGTTCTTC.

The rearrangement uses TRBV25-1 and TRBJ1-2; TRBD1 matches 8 bases. Germline CDR1 and CDR2: MGHDK and SYGVNS. The CDR3 is 15 amino acids. V was clipped by 3 bases and J by 8 bases; unmatched bases: 11. The CDR3 DNA follows: TGTGCCAGCAGTGAGGATGCGAGACAGGGGTTCGGCTACACCTTC. Protein sequence: CASSEDARQGFGYTF.

This chain connects TRBV6-5 to TRBJ2-1, with 9 nucleotides matching TRBD2. Looked up from germline, CDR1 is MNHEY and CDR2 is SVGAGI. V dropped 8 bases and J dropped 10; count of bases not matched to a gene: 12. This CDR3 has 14 amino acids. CDR3 protein: CASCRLAGEGEQFF. The CDR3 nucleotides read TGTGCCAGCTGTCGGTTAGCGGGAGAGGGGGAGCAGTTCTTC.

The genes are TRBV7-8 and TRBJ2-5, with 10 bases lining up with TRBD1. The ends lost 5 bases at V and 9 bases at J; junction bases unmatched: 15. The V gene's germline CDR1 is SGHVS and CDR2 FQNEAQ. CDR3 length equals 16 residues. CDR3 sequence reads: CASSPSRDRGRRAQYF. The CDR3 DNA sequence: TGTGCCAGCAGCCCTAGTAGGGACAGGGGTCGCCGGGCCCAGTACTTC.

The V call is TRBV11-3, the J call TRBJ2-3; 11 bases agree with TRBD2. Germline V gene sequence: CDR1 SGHNT, CDR2 YENEEA. V dropped 4 bases and J dropped 1; count of bases not matched to a gene: 13. The length of the CDR3 is 19 residues. The CDR3, as DNA: TGTGCCAGCAGCTACTCAGGGTGGCTAGCGGGAGGACGCACAGATACGCAGTATTTT. Amino acids: CASSYSGWLAGGRTDTQYF.

CDR3 sequence: CSVWGDTGELFF. CDR3 nucleotides: TGCAGCGTATGGGGGGACACCGGGGAGCTGTTTTTT. V usage is TRBV29-1 and J usage is TRBJ2-2; perhaps TRBD2 as D (6 bases). Germline V gene data show CDR1 as SQVTM and CDR2 as ANQGSEA. CDR3 size: 12 residues. Trimming removed 6 bases from V and 3 bases from J, with 8 bases in between.

For the CDR3, the DNA is TGTGCCAGTAGAGACTCCGGGACAGGGAACACCGGGGAGCTGTTTTTT. Amino acid sequence: CASRDSGTGNTGELFF. The chain has TRBV19 and TRBJ2-2, with TRBD1 matching over 8 bases. Germline V gene lookup returns CDR1 LNHDA and CDR2 SQIVND (reference sequence). V gave up 6 bases and J gave up 1 base; unmatched junction bases: 7. The CDR3 contains 16 residues.

J is TRBJ1-3 and V is TRBV18, with unresolved D. The CDR3 loop spans 17 amino acids. Trimming stripped 6 bases from V and 0 bases from J, with 18 bases between. Germline CDR1 reads KGHSH; CDR2 reads LQKENI. CDR3 amino acids: CASSGPEGSYSGNTIYF. The DNA of the CDR3 is TGTGCCAGCTCCGGCCCGGAGGGATCGTACTCTGGAAACACCATATATTTT. Supplemented by reference TRBV18 and TRBJ1-3, the full variable domain reads NAGVMQNPRHLVRRRGQEARLRCSPMKGHSHVYWYRQLPEEGLKFMVYLQKENIIDESGMPKERFSAEFPKEGPSILRIQQVVRGDSAAYFCASSGPEGSYSGNTIYFGEGSWLTVV.